This TCR beta chain was retrieved from a study of shared clonotypes between healthy human individuals. V shed 4 bases, J shed 5 bases, and the junction held 5 bases outside the gene matches. This CDR3 contains 14 residues. The germline V gene encodes CDR1 SGHNT and CDR2 YYREEE (reference sequence). Assay execution took place at the deep level. Clones were sequenced by immunoSEQ multiplex PCR, and TCRdb holds only the in-frame ones, with some missing. The top ten hold about 0.38% of the sample, which has 2 million to 3 million clones, 93% seen once. Into CD45RA+ naive and CD45RA-negative memory subsets, the CD4+ cells were split. This clone is a singleton in its sample.

The TCR was taken from a man between 18 and 29 years old in good health. Some clones in this sample may be carry-over from other donors' samples. The rearrangement links TRBV5-4 to TRBJ1-4, with TRBD1 matching over 7 bases. Input material: naive CD4+ T cells from PBMCs. The sample's subset: CD45RA+ positively selected. The CDR3 protein is CASSTRGRNEKLFF. DNA for the CDR3: TGTGCCAGCAGCACTAGGGGGCGAAATGAAAAACTGTTTTTT.